Below, one TCR beta chain is given with its context. Its recognized antigen is unknown. The input lacks base qualities; no much larger clone sits a single base away. The record originates from a study of beta chain features in type 1 diabetes (dated by TCRdb to 2016 to 2018). At the level of the whole study: No differences in mean age, gender distribution, total cell number or subset yield were found between patients and healthy donors. A total of around 110,000,000 sorted cells were examined across all samples, and RNA yield correlated strongly with the number of cells per subset. The study compared TCRB repertoires of sorted circulating CD4+ T cell subsets between recently diagnosed type 1 diabetes patients and matched healthy donors. Naive and central memory subsets were obtained from all 30 or so donors, but regulatory and stem cell-like memory subsets were isolated from only 8 patients and about 8 healthy donors. The paper's findings and limits, for the study overall: Fewer insertions and more nucleotide deletions at VDJ recombination sites were observed in patients with type 1 diabetes, implying thymic rearrangement abnormalities. A moderate but significant shortening of TCRB CDR3 length was observed in type 1 diabetes patients in all four CD4+ subsets. Shorter templates might have been favored by PCR, but patient and control samples were amplified and corrected together, so both groups would have been affected equally by any skew. Because cDNA was sequenced instead of genomic DNA, activated cells with high expression could be over-represented, although the groups did not differ in activation or CD3 levels. Because small numbers of individuals were included in the HLA sub-analyses, any influence of HLA type on TCRB rearrangement was left unresolved. Naive, central memory and regulatory TCRB repertoires appeared to be more similar among patients than among healthy donors.

Sequences GTSNPN (CDR1) and SVGIG (CDR2) are obtained from the germline V gene (reference sequence). The CDR3 covers 12 residues, taking in both the cysteine and the phenylalanine. CDR3 DNA only is kept here, 36 bases in frame from base 1. Ends trimmed: V by 8 bases, J by 7 bases; bases unmatched to a gene: 8. Each donor gave one peripheral blood draw, roughly 110 mL on average, collected into heparinised tubes. Using a panel that included CD45RO, CCR7, CD25, CD127, CD95 and CD27, naive, central memory, regulatory and stem cell-like memory CD4+ T cells were sorted on a BD FACSAria II. All sorted populations exceeded 95% purity. PBMCs were separated immediately by Lymphoprep density gradient centrifugation and were stained directly, without being cultured. So that batch effects would be minimized, each experiment stained and sorted samples in pairs, pairing one healthy donor with one patient. The High Capacity cDNA Reverse Transcription Kit was used to reverse transcribe all of the isolated RNA, meaning that expressed TCRB transcripts were what got sequenced. Deep immunoSEQ sequencing was applied to naive, central memory and regulatory T cell samples, giving an average of roughly 3.5 million total reads per sample. Sorted cells were lysed in RLT buffer, and RNA was extracted using DNase-treated RNeasy Micro or Mini kits according to cell number. Each cell subset was processed on its own to prevent cross-contamination, while patient and healthy donor samples were processed together. The immunoSEQ multiplex PCR was used to amplify TCRB sequences from cDNA, yielding 87-bp fragments that span the CDR3 region. Sequencing of the amplicons was performed on the Illumina HiSeq platform. Per the authors' processing: PCR bias was corrected computationally using synthetic template baselines, and reads within Hamming distance 2 were collapsed, with unmergeable singletons discarded. Reads were aligned against IMGT to assign V, D and J genes, CDR3 length and insertions or deletions at six rearrangement sites. Within each subset, clonotype counts were normalized to sorted cell number, and only after that were true diversity and Gini coefficients computed with the tcR R package. The overlap coefficient, calculated on TCRB nucleotide sequences, was used to quantify repertoire sharing. Out-of-frame TCRB sequences from naive cells were analyzed as a proxy for the pre-selection repertoire. In TCRdb, the immuneACCESS table is reduced to in-frame sequences with V and J assigned. These tables do not hold every clone; where another copy was compared, an unresolved V gene accounts for under half, and the others remain unexplained. D and trimming come from the DNA, and the V and J calls and clone size come from that table. The sample contains hundreds of thousands of clones, around 12% of them found a single time. Clones ranked in the top ten supply about 0.017% of the sample.

This TCR derives from a man younger than 30 in good health. Material for sequencing was naive CD4+ T cells from blood. This specimen's cell subset or site label, per the study, means: true naive CD4+ T cells. The sequence is built from TRBV30 and TRBJ1-2, with TRBD1 matching 9 junction bases. The DNA sequence is given as TGTGCCGGGGGACAGGGAAGGGGTGGCTACACCTTC. Its translation is CAGGQGRGGYTF.